The 17 T cell receptor beta chains in this list originate from one sample, sequenced in a study of cytomegalovirus exposure and HLA in healthy donors. PCR employed 60 Vbeta and 13 Jbeta primers. Profiled with immunoSEQ multiplex PCR; TCRdb holds only in-frame clones, not every one. The sample includes about 110,000 clones, around 77% of them seen just once. The specimen was PBMCs. These receptors were collected from a woman aged 35 to 49 in good health and CMV-seropositive.

The chain uses TRBV2 and TRBJ1-2; 7 nucleotides agree with TRBD1. The germline V gene has CDR1 SNHLY and CDR2 FYNNEI. The junction had 1 base not matched to a gene; V was cut back by 3 bases and J by 3 bases. The CDR3 totals 13 residues. CDR3 amino acids: CASSEDRYYGYTF. CDR3 DNA sequence: TGTGCCAGCAGTGAGGACAGGTACTATGGCTACACCTTC.

The rearrangement links TRBV2 to TRBJ1-1; possibly TRBD1 for D (6 bases). Germline V CDR1 and CDR2: SNHLY, FYNNEI. The V gene lost 4 bases and the J gene lost 2 bases, with 14 bases spanning the gap. This CDR3 contains 15 residues. This chain's CDR3 is CASSARTASNTEAFF. The CDR3 DNA follows: TGTGCCAGCAGTGCCCGGACAGCCTCTAACACTGAAGCTTTCTTT.

The chain has TRBV27 and TRBJ1-2; tentative D call: TRBD1 (5 bases). V was shortened by 2 bases and J by 6 bases, with 7 bases between the two germline ends. In germline, CDR1 is MNHEY, CDR2 SMNVEV (reference sequence). The CDR3 runs to 12 residues. The CDR3 bases are TGTGCCAGCAGTTTAAGGGGCAATGGCTACACCTTC. Translation: CASSLRGNGYTF.

This chain joins TRBV5-5 and TRBJ1-2; 8 bases match TRBD1. V gave up 5 bases and J gave up 7 bases; unmatched junction bases: 10. The CDR3 is 14 residues long. Germline V lookup: CDR1 SGHKS, CDR2 YYEKEE (reference sequence). The CDR3 region is CASSFVTGEIGYTF. CDR3 sequence (DNA): TGTGCCAGCAGTTTCGTGACAGGGGAGATTGGCTACACCTTC.

The chain combines TRBV5-5 with TRBJ2-7; D may be TRBD2 (6 bases). CDR1 and CDR2 from the germline V gene are SGHKS and YYEKEE (reference sequence). The CDR3 loop spans 12 amino acids. Deletions cut 2 bases from V and 6 bases from J, with 9 bases between. CDR3 nucleotide sequence: TGTGCCAGCAGCTTCTCCGGGGGCGAGCAGTACTTC. Translation: CASSFSGGEQYF.

The chain couples TRBV7-3 to TRBJ2-5; tentatively, D is TRBD2 (6 bases). This CDR3 contains 14 residues. V was trimmed by 3 bases and J by 9 bases, leaving 17 bases between them. Germline assignment: CDR1 SGHTA and CDR2 FQGTGA. The CDR3 protein is CASSFDGGPGAQYF. As DNA, the CDR3 is TGTGCCAGCAGCTTTGACGGGGGACCCGGGGCCCAGTACTTC.

This clone has a single count. The genes are TRBV7-8 and TRBJ2-4, with 8 bases lining up with TRBD2. Germline CDR1 reads SGHVS; CDR2 reads FQNEAQ. The J segment lost 0 bases and the V segment lost 2 bases, leaving 9 bases of the junction unmatched. The CDR3 is made up of 18 amino acids. Here the CDR3 reads CASSLSTSGRLAKNIQYF. The CDR3, as DNA: TGTGCCAGCAGCTTATCGACCAGCGGGAGATTAGCCAAAAACATTCAGTACTTC.

This sequence joins TRBV7-9 and TRBJ1-2, with D maybe TRBD1 (5 bases). Between the trimmed V and J ends, which lost 5 bases and 8 bases, there was a span of 18 bases. CDR1 is SEHNR, CDR2 FQNEAQ, per germline (reference sequence). This CDR3 contains 14 residues. This CDR3 is CASSRAGEAGGYTF. In DNA, the CDR3 is TGTGCCAGCAGCCGAGCGGGGGAAGCAGGGGGCTACACCTTC.

The chain carries TRBV28 and TRBJ1-5, with 8 bases lining up with TRBD1. V trimming: 2 bases; J trimming: 6 bases; junction bases outside the gene matches: 9. Germline CDR1 MDHEN, CDR2 SYDVKM. The CDR3 consists of 16 residues. The CDR3 sequence is CASSLSFGRGLQPQHF. CDR3 in DNA: TGTGCCAGCAGTTTAAGCTTCGGCAGGGGGCTTCAGCCCCAGCATTTT. Drawing the rest from reference TRBV28 and TRBJ1-5, the complete variable domain is DVKVTQSSRYLVKRTGEKVFLECVQDMDHENMFWYRQDPGLGLRLIYFSYDVKMKEKGDIPEGYSVSREKKERFSLILESASTNQTSMYLCASSLSFGRGLQPQHFGDGTRLSIL.

This clone showed up just a few times. The genes are TRBV6-1 and TRBJ1-5; 7 bases fit TRBD1. This CDR3 is built from 15 residues. With 6 bases clipped from V and 0 bases from J, the junction kept 5 bases outside the gene matches. Looked up from germline, CDR1 is MNHNS and CDR2 is SASEGT. CDR3 DNA: TGTGCCAGCAGAACGGGACAGTATAGCAATCAGCCCCAGCATTTT. Translated, it gives CASRTGQYSNQPQHF.

The genes are TRBV7-9 and TRBJ1-1; D possibly corresponds to TRBD1 (5 bases). The CDR3 totals 18 residues. V shed 0 bases and J shed 5 bases, with 22 bases lying between them. Germline CDR1 SEHNR, CDR2 FQNEAQ (reference sequence). CDR3 in amino acids: CASSLAYIVQGRKTEAFF. The CDR3, as DNA: TGTGCCAGCAGCTTAGCGTATATCGTCCAGGGCCGTAAAACTGAAGCTTTCTTT.

V is TRBV4-2 and J is TRBJ1-2; weak D call: TRBD1 (5 bases). CDR1 LGHNA and CDR2 YNFKEQ come from the germline V gene. V lost 4 bases, J lost 4 bases, and 10 bases lay in between. This CDR3 has 13 amino acids. This CDR3 reads CASSLDTSYGYTF. The CDR3 DNA is TGTGCCAGCAGCCTGGACACGAGCTATGGCTACACCTTC.

The rearrangement uses TRBV7-9 and TRBJ2-2; D remains ambiguous. The CDR3 extends over 15 amino acids. Trimming stripped 2 bases from V and 4 bases from J, with 11 bases between. Germline V gene sequence: CDR1 SEHNR, CDR2 FQNEAQ (reference sequence). CDR3 bases: TGTGCCAGCAGCTTAAGGAGTTTGGTCACCGGGGAGCTGTTTTTT. Its protein is CASSLRSLVTGELFF. The complete variable domain, with remaining parts taken from reference TRBV7-9 and TRBJ2-2, reads DTGVSQNPRHKITKRGQNVTFRCDPISEHNRLYWYRQTLGQGPEFLTYFQNEAQLEKSRLLSDRFSAERPKGSFSTLEIQRTEQGDSAMYLCASSLRSLVTGELFFGEGSRLTVL.

The chain joins TRBV10-3 to TRBJ2-3; 8 positions agree with TRBD2. The ends lost 2 bases at V and 2 bases at J; junction bases unmatched: 3. The CDR3 sequence is 15 residues long. The germline CDR1 and CDR2 sequences are ENHRY and SYGVKD. The CDR3 loop is CAISEDGGDTDTQYF. The DNA for the CDR3 is TGTGCCATCAGTGAGGACGGGGGGGACACAGATACGCAGTATTTT.

V usage is TRBV6-6 and J usage is TRBJ2-5, with 7 nucleotides matching TRBD2. Per the germline V gene, CDR1 is MNHNY and CDR2 is SVGAGI (reference sequence). The CDR3 sequence is 13 residues long. The V segment lost 7 bases and the J segment 3 bases; nucleotides outside the gene matches: 5. CDR3 protein: CASIPAGEETQYF. The CDR3 DNA sequence: TGTGCCAGCATCCCCGCGGGGGAAGAGACCCAGTACTTC.

The chain couples TRBV5-1 to TRBJ2-2; 9 bases fit TRBD2. V was pared by 4 bases and J by 0 bases, with 7 bases of the junction left unmatched. The germline gives CDR1 SGHRS, CDR2 YFSETQ. This CDR3 spans 17 amino acids. The CDR3 spells CASSKPSGVSNTGELFF. Written as DNA, the CDR3 is TGCGCCAGCAGCAAACCTAGCGGGGTATCGAACACCGGGGAGCTGTTTTTT.

Of note for this clone: The junction departs from the called germline gene at one end, perhaps through a read error. The chain carries TRBV5-4 and TRBJ1-2; 9 nucleotides line up with TRBD1. The CDR3 has 14 residues. In germline, CDR1 is SGHNT, CDR2 YYREEE (reference sequence). The CDR3 loop is CASSLDRGGYGYTF. CDR3 coding DNA: TGTGCCAGCAGTTTGGACAGGGGCGGGTATGGCTACACCTTC.